Given below is one T cell receptor (beta chain) in context. Its antigen is unidentified. This record comes from a study of OX40 agonist ivuxolimab in advanced cancers. Broader study findings: The work left the antigen specificity of expanded peripheral T cells undetermined. Normalized T-cell clonal expansion was also low in a subset of nonresponders. Among the lowest peripheral clonal expansion occurred in 0.1-3.0 mg/kg partial responders.

Blood samples were obtained at baseline, cycle 4 day 1, and cycle 7 day 1. Data came from immunoSEQ multiplex PCR; TCRdb stores just in-frame clones and leaves some out. Here the sample spans 42,000 or so clones, approximately 84% being singletons. This receptor was taken from an adult with an advanced solid tumor such as melanoma, head and neck, liver or kidney cancer. The specimen was CD4+ or CD8+ T cells sorted from blood, collected in a trial of the OX40 agonist ivuxolimab.

CDR3 region: CASSFSGGARETQYF. The CDR3 DNA reads TGTGCCAGCAGTTTCAGCGGGGGGGCTCGGGAGACCCAGTACTTC. The chain employs TRBV6-5 and TRBJ2-5, with TRBD2 matching over 10 bases. The CDR3 runs to 15 residues. The V and J ends lost 4 bases and 5 bases, in that order; junction bases with no gene match: 7. CDR1 is MNHEY and CDR2 is SVGAGI in the germline V gene.